Listed here is a single T cell receptor beta chain. This record belongs to a study of T cell changes during pregnancy in multiple sclerosis. The V gene's germline CDR1 is SGHRS and CDR2 YFSETQ. The V and J ends lost 4 bases and 0 bases, in that order; junction bases with no gene match: 6. The CDR3 has 16 amino acids. Libraries were prepared by immunoSEQ multiplex PCR; TCRdb keeps only in-frame clonotypes and omits some of them. The data show 39,000 or so clones, 80% to 95% seen once. The TCR was taken from a female donor with multiple sclerosis, enrolled in a pregnancy study. V is TRBV5-1 and J is TRBJ2-3; 9 bases fit TRBD1. The source material was CD8+ T cells from peripheral blood mononuclear cells, sampled before pregnancy. CDR3 sequence reads: CASSVGQGLSTDTQYF. The CDR3 nucleotides are TGCGCCAGCAGCGTCGGACAGGGGCTTAGCACAGATACGCAGTATTTT. The full variable domain, in which reference TRBV5-1 and TRBJ2-3 provide the parts outside the CDR3, is KAGVTQTPRYLIKTRGQQVTLSCSPISGHRSVSWYQQTPGQGLQFLFEYFSETQRNKGNFPGRFSGRQFSNSRSEMNVSTLELGDSALYLCASSVGQGLSTDTQYFGPGTRLTVL.